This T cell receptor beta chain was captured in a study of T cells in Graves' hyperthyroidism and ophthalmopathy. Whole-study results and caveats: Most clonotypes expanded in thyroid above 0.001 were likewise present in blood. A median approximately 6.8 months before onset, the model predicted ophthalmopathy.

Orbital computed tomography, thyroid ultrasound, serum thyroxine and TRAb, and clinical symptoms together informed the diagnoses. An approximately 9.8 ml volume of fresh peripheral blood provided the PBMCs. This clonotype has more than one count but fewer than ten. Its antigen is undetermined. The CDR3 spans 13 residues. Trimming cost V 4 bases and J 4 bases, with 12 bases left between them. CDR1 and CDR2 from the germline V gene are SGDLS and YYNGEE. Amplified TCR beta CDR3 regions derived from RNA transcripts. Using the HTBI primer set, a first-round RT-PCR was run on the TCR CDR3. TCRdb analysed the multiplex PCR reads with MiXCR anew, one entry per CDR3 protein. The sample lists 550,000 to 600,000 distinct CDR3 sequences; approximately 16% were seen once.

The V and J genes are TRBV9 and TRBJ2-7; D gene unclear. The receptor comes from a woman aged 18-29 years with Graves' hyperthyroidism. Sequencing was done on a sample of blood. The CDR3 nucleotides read TGTGCCAGCAGCCCGTATCATGAATACGAGCAGTACTTC. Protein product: CASSPYHEYEQYF.